Described below is a single T cell receptor (beta chain) sequence and its context. Its antigen remains unidentified. This record comes from a study of cytomegalovirus exposure and HLA in healthy donors. As for the study in general: Early released data had about 85 million unique TCRs, all coming from HLA-typed donors.

V was clipped by 1 base and J by 10 bases, with 16 bases between them. The CDR3 is made up of 14 amino acids. CDR1 is LGHNT and CDR2 is FRNRAP in the germline V gene. Study-wide findings and caveats: Researchers reported in a later analysis that a missense DCLRE1C variant was tied to TCR beta V- and J-gene trimming. Under in vitro conditions, three CMV-associated chains were confirmed as specific for CMV antigens.

The PCR was carried out with 60 Vbeta primers and 13 Jbeta primers. Generated by immunoSEQ multiplex PCR, the TCRdb table keeps only in-frame clones and is missing some. The sample lists approximately 100,000 clones, 60% to 80% occurring once. The chain combines TRBV12-5 with TRBJ1-1; a weak D match, TRBD1 (6 bases). Material: PBMCs. This receptor was taken from a man between 45 and 60 years old in good health and CMV-seropositive. The CDR3 DNA reads as TGTGCTAGTGGTTTGGAGGGGGGAGGGTTGCGAGCTTTCTTT. It codes for CASGLEGGGLRAFF. Supplemented by reference TRBV12-5 and TRBJ1-1, the full variable domain reads DARVTQTPRHKVTEMGQEVTMRCQPILGHNTVFWYRQTMMQGLELLAYFRNRAPLDDSGMPKDRFSAEMPDATLATLKIQPSEPRDSAVYFCASGLEGGGLRAFFGQGTRLTVV.